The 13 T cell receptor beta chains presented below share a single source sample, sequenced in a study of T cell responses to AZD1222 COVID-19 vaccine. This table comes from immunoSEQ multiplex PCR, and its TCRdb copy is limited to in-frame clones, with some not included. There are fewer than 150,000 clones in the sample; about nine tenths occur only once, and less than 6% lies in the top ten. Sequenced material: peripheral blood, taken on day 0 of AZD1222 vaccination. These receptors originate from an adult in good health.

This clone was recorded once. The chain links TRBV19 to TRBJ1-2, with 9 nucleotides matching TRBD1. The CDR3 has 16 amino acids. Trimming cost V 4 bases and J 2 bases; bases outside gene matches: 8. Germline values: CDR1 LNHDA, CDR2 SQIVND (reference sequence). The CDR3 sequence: CASSTPGQGRNYGYTF. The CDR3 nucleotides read TGTGCCAGTAGTACCCCGGGACAGGGCCGAAACTATGGCTACACCTTC.

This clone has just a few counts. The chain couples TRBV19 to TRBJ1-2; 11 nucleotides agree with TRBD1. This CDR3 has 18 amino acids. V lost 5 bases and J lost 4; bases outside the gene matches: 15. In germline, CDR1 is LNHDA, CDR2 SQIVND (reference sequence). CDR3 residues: CASSSAGTGGMSFYGYTF. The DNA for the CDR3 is TGTGCCAGTAGTTCCGCCGGGACAGGGGGGATGTCCTTCTATGGCTACACCTTC.

The DNA for the CDR3 is TGCGCCAGCAGCCTAGCTACAGGGATGAGGGGCTACACCTTC. Protein sequence: CASSLATGMRGYTF. The chain has TRBV4-1 and TRBJ1-2; the D gene is possibly TRBD1 (6 bases). The CDR3 runs to 14 residues. Germline assignment: CDR1 MGHRA and CDR2 YSYEKL. The V gene lost 4 bases and the J gene lost 8 bases, with 17 bases spanning the gap.

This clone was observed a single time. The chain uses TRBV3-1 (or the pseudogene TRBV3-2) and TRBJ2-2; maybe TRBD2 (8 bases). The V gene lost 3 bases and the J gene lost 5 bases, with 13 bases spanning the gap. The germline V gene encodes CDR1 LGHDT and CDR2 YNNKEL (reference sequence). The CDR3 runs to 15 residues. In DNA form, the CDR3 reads TGTGCCAGCAGCCACGGGGGGGGACAGACCGGGGAGCTGTTTTTT. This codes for CASSHGGGQTGELFF.

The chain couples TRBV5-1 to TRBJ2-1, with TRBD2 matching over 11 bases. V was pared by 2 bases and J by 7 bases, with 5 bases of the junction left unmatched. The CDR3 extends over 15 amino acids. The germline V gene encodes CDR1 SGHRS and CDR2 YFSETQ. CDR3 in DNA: TGCGCCAGCAGCTTTCTAGCGGGGGGTGAGAATGAGCAGTTCTTC. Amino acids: CASSFLAGGENEQFF. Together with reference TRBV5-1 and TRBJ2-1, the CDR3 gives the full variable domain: KAGVTQTPRYLIKTRGQQVTLSCSPISGHRSVSWYQQTPGQGLQFLFEYFSETQRNKGNFPGRFSGRQFSNSRSEMNVSTLELGDSALYLCASSFLAGGENEQFFGPGTRLTVL.

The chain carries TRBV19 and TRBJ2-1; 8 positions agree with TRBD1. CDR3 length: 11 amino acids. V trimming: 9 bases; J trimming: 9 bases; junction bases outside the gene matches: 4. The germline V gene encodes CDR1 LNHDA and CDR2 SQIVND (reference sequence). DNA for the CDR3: TGTGCCAGCGCAGGGGGCAGTGAGCAGTTCTTC. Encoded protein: CASAGGSEQFF.

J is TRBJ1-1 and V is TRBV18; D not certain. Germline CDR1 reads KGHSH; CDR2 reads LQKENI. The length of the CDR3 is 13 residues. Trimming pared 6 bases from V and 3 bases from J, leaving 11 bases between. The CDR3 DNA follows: TGTGCCAGCTCCCCTAATGACTACACTGAAGCTTTCTTT. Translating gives CASSPNDYTEAFF.

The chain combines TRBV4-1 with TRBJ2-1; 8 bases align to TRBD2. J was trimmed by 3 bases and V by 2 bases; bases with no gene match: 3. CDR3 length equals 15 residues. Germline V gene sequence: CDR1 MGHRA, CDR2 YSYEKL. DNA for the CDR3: TGCGCCAGCAGCCAAACCGGGACTAGCTACAATGAGCAGTTCTTC. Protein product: CASSQTGTSYNEQFF.

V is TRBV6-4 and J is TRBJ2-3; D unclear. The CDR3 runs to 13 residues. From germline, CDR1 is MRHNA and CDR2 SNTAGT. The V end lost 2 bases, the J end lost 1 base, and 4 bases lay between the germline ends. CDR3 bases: TGTGCCAGCAGTGACAGGGGCACAGATACGCAGTATTTT. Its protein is CASSDRGTDTQYF.

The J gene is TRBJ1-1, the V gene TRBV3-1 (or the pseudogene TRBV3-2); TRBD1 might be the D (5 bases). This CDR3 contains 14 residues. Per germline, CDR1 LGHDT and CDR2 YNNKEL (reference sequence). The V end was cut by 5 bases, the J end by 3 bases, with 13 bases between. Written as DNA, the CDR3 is TGTGCCAGCAGCAACTGGGGGAGGGACACTGAAGCTTTCTTT. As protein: CASSNWGRDTEAFF.

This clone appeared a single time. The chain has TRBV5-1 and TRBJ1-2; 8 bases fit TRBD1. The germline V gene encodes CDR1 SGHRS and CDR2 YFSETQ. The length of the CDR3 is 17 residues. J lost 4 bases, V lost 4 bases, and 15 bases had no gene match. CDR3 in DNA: TGCGCCAGCAGCCTGTACGTCCAACAGGGGGTGTTCTATGGCTACACCTTC. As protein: CASSLYVQQGVFYGYTF.

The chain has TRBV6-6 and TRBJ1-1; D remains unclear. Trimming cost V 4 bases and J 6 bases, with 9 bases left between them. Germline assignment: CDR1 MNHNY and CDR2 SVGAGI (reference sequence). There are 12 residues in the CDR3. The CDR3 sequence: CASSSLGAEAFF. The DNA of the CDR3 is TGTGCCAGCAGTTCCTTGGGTGCTGAAGCTTTCTTT.

The CDR3 here is CASSLGVNYGYTF. CDR3 sequence (DNA): TGTGCCAGCAGTTTGGGAGTAAACTATGGCTACACCTTC. The rearrangement uses TRBV28 and TRBJ1-2; D gene ambiguous. V gave up 3 bases and J gave up 2 bases, with 7 bases separating them. From germline, CDR1 is MDHEN and CDR2 SYDVKM. The length of the CDR3 is 13 residues.